The following is a TCR beta chain sequence with its context. The sample belongs to a study of blood T cell repertoires in COVID-19. Study-level background: The United States, Italy and Spain were the sources of the acute and convalescent COVID-19 samples. T cells, B-cell-depleted T cells, or PBMCs supplied cDNA or gDNA.

Assignments of participants to cohorts depended upon their own reported clinical history. Original methodology: Amplification of reference gene primers provided the estimated nucleated cell counts. Libraries were prepared by immunoSEQ multiplex PCR; TCRdb keeps only in-frame clonotypes and omits some of them. For V, J and clone size, that table is used; D and trimming come from the DNA. The table includes 300,000 to 400,000 clones, more than 90% detected once. This TCR was recovered from a woman in her 30s who had been exposed to COVID-19. What was sequenced was PBMCs or T cells enriched from blood (not recorded which).

The CDR3: CASSVKSRDRDEKLFF. The CDR3 DNA reads as TGTGCCAGCAGTGTGAAGTCTCGGGACAGGGACGAAAAACTGTTTTTT. This chain links TRBV2 with TRBJ1-4; 9 bases fit TRBD1. The V gene end was trimmed by 4 bases and the J gene end by 8 bases; junction bases not matched to a gene: 11. The germline V gene has CDR1 SNHLY and CDR2 FYNNEI. This CDR3 is 16 amino acids long.